Shown below are 28 T cell receptor beta chains from a single sample sequenced in a study of T cells after yellow fever vaccination. TCRdb called the 5' RACE reads again in MiXCR, with one record for every CDR3 protein. The sample carries 150,000 to 200,000 distinct CDR3 sequences, approximately 9.7% recorded once. Source: CD8+ T cells sorted from PBMCs, taken 45 days after the yellow fever booster vaccination. The receptors here all came from a man aged 18 to 30 who received the YFV17D yellow fever vaccine.

The chain joins TRBV7-9 to TRBJ2-7; weak D call: TRBD1 (6 bases). V shed 3 bases and J shed 0 bases, with 15 bases lying between them. Looked up from germline, CDR1 is SEHNR and CDR2 is FQNEAQ (reference sequence). The CDR3 consists of 16 residues. DNA for the CDR3: TGTGCCAGCAGCTTGCTCACAGGGATCCGCTCCTACGAGCAGTACTTC. This sequence encodes CASSLLTGIRSYEQYF. Variable domain in full (rest from reference TRBV7-9 and TRBJ2-7): DTGVSQNPRHKITKRGQNVTFRCDPISEHNRLYWYRQTLGQGPEFLTYFQNEAQLEKSRLLSDRFSAERPKGSFSTLEIQRTEQGDSAMYLCASSLLTGIRSYEQYFGPGTRLTVT.

The chain combines TRBV4-3 with TRBJ2-1; D is possibly TRBD2 (5 bases). Trimming took off 4 bases at V and 11 bases at J, with 18 bases between the two ends. The germline CDR1 and CDR2 sequences are LGHNA and YSLEER. The CDR3 is made up of 14 amino acids. CDR3: CASSPPGNMAQQFF. Here the CDR3 DNA reads TGCGCCAGCAGCCCTCCGGGAAATATGGCGCAGCAGTTCTTC.

The chain combines TRBV7-2 with TRBJ2-7; TRBD2 agrees at 13 bases. This CDR3 is 17 amino acids long. With V trimmed by 3 bases and J by 6 bases, 11 bases remained unmatched. Germline V gives CDR1 SGHTA, CDR2 FQGNSA. CDR3 in amino acids: CASSFSSLAGGQVEQYF. CDR3 DNA sequence: TGTGCCAGCAGCTTTTCTTCACTAGCGGGGGGGCAAGTCGAGCAGTACTTC.

This clonotype was found many times. The chain uses TRBV9 and TRBJ2-7; maybe TRBD2 (5 bases). The germline V gene has CDR1 SGDLS and CDR2 YYNGEE. V was trimmed by 5 bases and J by 5 bases, leaving 14 bases between them. The CDR3 has 13 amino acids. CDR3: CASSAGSGDEQYF. The CDR3 nucleotides are TGTGCCAGCAGTGCGGGCAGTGGGGACGAGCAGTACTTC.

In this sample, this clonotype turned up a few times. V usage is TRBV5-6 and J usage is TRBJ1-1, with D perhaps matching TRBD1 (5 bases). Germline V gene data show CDR1 as SGHDT and CDR2 as YYEEEE. The CDR3 runs 11 residues. The germline V and J ends were trimmed by 2 bases and 12 bases, with 11 bases remaining between them. CDR3: CASSLGVMTFF. In DNA, the CDR3 is TGTGCCAGCAGCTTAGGGGTCATGACTTTCTTT.

This chain links TRBV27 with TRBJ2-2; tentatively, D is TRBD1 (5 bases). Trimming took off 8 bases at V and 0 bases at J, with 10 bases between the two ends. This CDR3 has 14 amino acids. Germline CDR1 reads MNHEY; CDR2 reads SMNVEV (reference sequence). The CDR3 loop is CASRQGTNTGELFF. For the CDR3, the DNA is TGTGCCAGCCGCCAGGGTACGAACACCGGGGAGCTGTTTTTT.

This clonotype was found many times. The rearrangement uses TRBV4-3 and TRBJ1-2, with a weak D call TRBD1 (5 bases). This CDR3 contains 14 residues. From germline, CDR1 is LGHNA and CDR2 YSLEER. V lost 4 bases and J lost 5, with 14 bases in between. The CDR3 protein is CASSPEGGTYGYTF. The DNA for the CDR3 is TGCGCCAGCAGCCCCGAGGGCGGGACGTATGGCTACACCTTC.

This clonotype was seen repeatedly, ten times or more. This sequence joins TRBV6-2 or TRBV6-3 and TRBJ2-7; tentatively, D is TRBD1 (6 bases). The CDR3 contains 14 residues. Germline CDR1 reads MNHEY; CDR2 reads SVGEGT. V lost 8 bases and J lost 3, with 17 bases in between. DNA of the CDR3: TGTGCCAGCTCCCGGACAGTAGAATTCTACGAGCAGTACGTC. Translating it yields CASSRTVEFYEQYV.

In its sample, this clonotype was seen a few times. The chain has TRBV4-2 and TRBJ1-6; D is uncertain. Per germline, CDR1 LGHNA and CDR2 YNFKEQ. The V end was cut by 4 bases, the J end by 6 bases, with 10 bases between. This CDR3 is 14 amino acids long. CDR3 bases: TGTGCCAGCAGCCCTTGGGAGGGTAATTCACCCCTCCACTTT. Amino acids: CASSPWEGNSPLHF.

The chain employs TRBV6-1 and TRBJ1-5; a weak D match, TRBD1 (6 bases). V was cut by 8 bases and J by 1 base, with 12 bases left in between. The germline V gene encodes CDR1 MNHNS and CDR2 SASEGT. CDR3 length: 14 residues. CDR3 DNA sequence: TGTGCCAGCTCAGGGGAATACAGCAATCAGCCCCAGCATTTT. Translated, it gives CASSGEYSNQPQHF.

J is TRBJ1-5 and V is TRBV20-1; possible D gene TRBD1, 5 bases. This CDR3 is 15 amino acids long. Germline lookup yields CDR1 DFQATT and CDR2 SNEGSKA (reference sequence). Trimming took off 1 base at V and 0 bases at J, with 10 bases between the two ends. CDR3 loop: CSARGDSYSNQPQHF. DNA for the CDR3: TGCAGTGCTAGAGGAGACAGTTATAGCAATCAGCCCCAGCATTTT.

This rearrangement joins TRBV7-9 to TRBJ2-6; TRBD1 matches 7 bases. After removal of 3 bases from V and 1 base from J, the junction contained 6 bases not matched to a gene. CDR1 and CDR2 from the germline V gene are SEHNR and FQNEAQ (reference sequence). The CDR3 sequence is 17 residues long. CDR3 residues: CASSFGTDGSGANVLTF. DNA for the CDR3: TGTGCCAGCAGCTTCGGGACAGACGGTTCTGGGGCCAACGTCCTGACTTTC.

This chain connects TRBV6-6 to TRBJ2-3; D uncertain. The V and J ends lost 0 bases and 0 bases respectively, with 10 bases between them. The CDR3 contains 16 residues. Germline values: CDR1 MNHNY, CDR2 SVGAGI (reference sequence). The CDR3 coding sequence is TGTGCCAGCAGTTACTCGACTGCGGTGAGCACAGATACGCAGTATTTT. Translation: CASSYSTAVSTDTQYF.

Only a few counts were recorded for this clonotype. The V call is TRBV4-1, the J call TRBJ2-7; TRBD1 matches 7 bases. CDR1 is MGHRA and CDR2 is YSYEKL in the germline V gene. CDR3 size: 15 residues. Unmatched junction bases numbered 11, after V lost 6 bases and J lost 3 bases. CDR3 in DNA: TGCGCCAGCAGTCCCGAGACAGGGATGGGCTACGAGCAGTACTTC. Protein sequence: CASSPETGMGYEQYF.

The chain carries TRBV5-1 and TRBJ2-1, with 12 bases that match TRBD1. The CDR3 sequence is 16 residues long. CDR1 SGHRS and CDR2 YFSETQ come from the germline V gene. With V trimmed by 4 bases and J by 8 bases, 10 bases remained unmatched. The CDR3 coding sequence is TGCGCCAGCAGCGGAGCCGGGACAGGGGGCGGGGATGAGCAGTTCTTC. It is translated as CASSGAGTGGGDEQFF.

The chain is built from TRBV27 and TRBJ2-6; D not resolved. CDR1 and CDR2 from the germline V gene are MNHEY and SMNVEV (reference sequence). The CDR3 extends over 15 amino acids. V was clipped by 0 bases and J by 3 bases, with 6 bases between them. In DNA, the CDR3 is TGTGCCAGCAGTTTATCAGCAAGTGGGGCCAACGTCCTGACTTTC. Translated: CASSLSASGANVLTF.

The chain carries TRBV7-9 and TRBJ2-7, with a tentative D call TRBD1 (5 bases). The CDR3 totals 12 residues. Trimming stripped 2 bases from V and 7 bases from J, with 9 bases between. The germline V gene encodes CDR1 SEHNR and CDR2 FQNEAQ (reference sequence). The CDR3 DNA reads as TGTGCCAGCAGCTTACCAGGGTATGAGCAGTACTTC. Translated, it gives CASSLPGYEQYF.

The V gene is TRBV30, the J gene TRBJ2-3; 13 nucleotides match TRBD2. The CDR3 has 15 residues. Germline CDR1 and CDR2: GTSNPN and SVGIG (reference sequence). V dropped 5 bases and J dropped 5; count of bases not matched to a gene: 7. CDR3 sequence reads: CAWELAGGPIDTQYF. The DNA of the CDR3 is TGTGCCTGGGAACTAGCGGGGGGGCCGATAGATACGCAGTATTTT.

This rearrangement joins TRBV19 to TRBJ2-7; D gene uncertain. This CDR3 is built from 13 residues. V was pared by 1 base and J by 7 bases, with 11 bases between. CDR1 is LNHDA, CDR2 SQIVND, per germline (reference sequence). The CDR3 DNA is TGTGCCAGTAGTATAGTCCCACAAGGGGAGCAGTACTTC. Amino acid sequence: CASSIVPQGEQYF.

This clonotype occurred a few times. The gene calls are TRBV6-6 and TRBJ2-7, with a weak D call TRBD1 (6 bases). Germline V gene data show CDR1 as MNHNY and CDR2 as SVGAGI (reference sequence). The CDR3 loop spans 14 amino acids. Trimming took off 5 bases at V and 2 bases at J, with 13 bases between the two ends. In DNA form, the CDR3 reads TGTGCCAGCAGTGGGACATTCACCCCCTACGAGCAGTACTTC. Encoded protein: CASSGTFTPYEQYF.

This clonotype was picked up a small number of times. The chain joins TRBV10-3 to TRBJ2-3; D is uncertain. Germline lookup yields CDR1 ENHRY and CDR2 SYGVKD. V was cut by 0 bases and J by 6 bases, with 13 bases left in between. The CDR3 spans 15 residues. The CDR3 is CAISESDRILDTQYF. CDR3 bases: TGTGCCATCAGTGAGTCGGACCGTATCTTGGATACGCAGTATTTT.

The rearrangement links TRBV6-4 to TRBJ2-1; 10 bases map to TRBD2. Trimming removed 4 bases from V and 7 bases from J; junction bases left unmatched: 7. Germline V lookup: CDR1 MRHNA, CDR2 SNTAGT. This CDR3 region has 15 residues. The CDR3 loop is CASSGGTSAGNEQFF. The CDR3 region has the DNA TGTGCCAGCAGTGGCGGGACTAGCGCCGGTAATGAGCAGTTCTTC.

The chain combines TRBV6-6 with TRBJ1-1; the match to TRBD1 covers 7 bases. Per germline, CDR1 MNHNY and CDR2 SVGAGI (reference sequence). The CDR3 runs 16 residues. V dropped 2 bases and J dropped 3; count of bases not matched to a gene: 9. The CDR3 loop is CASSYSGEGADTEAFF. CDR3 DNA: TGTGCCAGCAGTTACAGCGGCGAGGGGGCGGACACTGAAGCTTTCTTT.

This chain connects TRBV4-1 to TRBJ2-7; 10 bases match TRBD1. The CDR3 is made up of 15 amino acids. Germline V gives CDR1 MGHRA, CDR2 YSYEKL. The trim removed 3 bases at V and 5 bases at J, leaving 7 bases unmatched. As DNA, the CDR3 is TGCGCCAGCAGCCAGACGGACAGGGGGGTTAACGAGCAGTACTTC. Translated: CASSQTDRGVNEQYF.

This clonotype was seen more than once but under ten times. The chain carries TRBV7-2 and TRBJ1-2, with D maybe TRBD1 (5 bases). The CDR3 spans 14 residues. The germline CDR1 and CDR2 sequences are SGHTA and FQGNSA. Trimming removed 2 bases from V and 6 bases from J, with 13 bases in between. In nucleotides, the CDR3 is TGTGCCAGCAGCTTAAGGTCCAGGGCTGATGGCTACACCTTC. Its protein is CASSLRSRADGYTF.

This clonotype has only a few counts. J is TRBJ2-1 and V is TRBV29-1; perhaps TRBD2 as D (5 bases). CDR1 is SQVTM and CDR2 is ANQGSEA in the germline V gene. Trimming took off 0 bases at V and 12 bases at J, with 15 bases between the two ends. The CDR3 sequence is 13 residues long. The DNA of the CDR3 is TGCAGCGTTGAAGAGCACGGGGTTAAGGTGCAGTTCTTC. Translated: CSVEEHGVKVQFF.

The sample holds many counts of this clonotype. The J gene is TRBJ1-1, the V gene TRBV6-2 or TRBV6-3; TRBD1 is a possible D gene (5 bases). The CDR3 length is 14 residues. V was trimmed by 8 bases and J by 1 base, leaving 14 bases between them. Germline-derived CDR1 and CDR2 are MNHEY and SVGEGT. In DNA, the CDR3 is TGTGCCAGCCATCCAGGGCTCACGAACACTGAAGCTTTCTTT. It specifies CASHPGLTNTEAFF.

This clonotype has only a few counts. This CDR3 is CASSLGVSADTQYF. The CDR3 region has the DNA TGTGCCAGCAGCTTAGGGGTTAGCGCAGATACGCAGTATTTT. V usage is TRBV7-3 and J usage is TRBJ2-3, with TRBD2 as a possible D gene (5 bases). Trimming shortened V by 2 bases and J by 4 bases, and 10 bases separated the two germline ends. Germline-derived CDR1 and CDR2 are SGHTA and FQGTGA. The CDR3 is made up of 14 amino acids.